This is a list of T cell receptor beta chains from one sample in a study of blood T cell repertoires in COVID-19. Some clones are missing from TCRdb's copy, which holds only in-frame ones; the method was immunoSEQ multiplex PCR. The table has about 86,000 clones, around 81% seen once. Sequenced: peripheral blood. The receptors derive from a man aged 45-65 years with acute or convalescent COVID-19. The CDR3 runs from the conserved cysteine through the conserved F or W. D genes are given only for firm matches. Clone size, where shown, is once, few, many, or a class for clones that have expanded.

j_call: TRBJ2-1
clone_size: .
d_call: TRBD2
v_call: TRBV11-2
cdr3_nt: TGTGCCAGCAGCTTTTGGACTAGCGGGGGCCCGGGGGGGTTCTTC
cdr3_aa: CASSFWTSGGPGGFF

j_call: TRBJ1-4
clone_size: .
d_call: TRBD1
v_call: TRBV7-9
cdr3_nt: TGTGCCAGCAGCGATACAGGGGGTGATGAAAAACTGTTTTTT
cdr3_aa: CASSDTGGDEKLFF

j_call: TRBJ2-6
clone_size: .
d_call: TRBD1
v_call: TRBV7-3
cdr3_nt: TGTGCCAGCAGCTCTGGGACAGGGGTCATCTCTGGGGCCAACGTCCTGACTTTC
cdr3_aa: CASSSGTGVISGANVLTF

j_call: TRBJ1-6
clone_size: .
d_call: .
v_call: TRBV4-3
cdr3_nt: TGCGCCAGCAGCCAGGCCGGGGACACGTATAATTCACCCCTCCACTTT
cdr3_aa: CASSQAGDTYNSPLHF

j_call: TRBJ2-1
clone_size: .
d_call: .
v_call: TRBV19
cdr3_nt: TGTGCCAGTAGTATAGATCAAGGAGACCAGTTCTACAATGAGCAGTTCTTC
cdr3_aa: CASSIDQGDQFYNEQFF

j_call: TRBJ2-1
clone_size: .
d_call: TRBD1
v_call: TRBV7-6
cdr3_nt: TGTGCCAGCAGCTTAGCGCTGGCTGAGGGGGCCAGATACAATGAGCAGTTCTTC
cdr3_aa: CASSLALAEGARYNEQFF

j_call: TRBJ1-2
clone_size: .
d_call: .
v_call: TRBV5-4
cdr3_nt: TGTGCCAGCAGCTTGGATTTTGGCAAAGACTATGGCTACACCTTC
cdr3_aa: CASSLDFGKDYGYTF

j_call: TRBJ1-1
clone_size: .
d_call: TRBD1
v_call: TRBV28
cdr3_nt: TGTGCCAGCGGCCGGGACAGGGAAGCTTTCTTT
cdr3_aa: CASGRDREAFF

j_call: TRBJ2-1
clone_size: .
d_call: TRBD2
v_call: TRBV28
cdr3_nt: TGTGCCAGCAGTTCAGAATGGACTAGCGGACAGCAAAATGAGCAGTTCTTC
cdr3_aa: CASSSEWTSGQQNEQFF

j_call: TRBJ2-1
clone_size: .
d_call: TRBD2
v_call: TRBV5-4
cdr3_nt: TGTGCCAGCAGCTCGGGACTAGCGGGGGTAAATGAGCAGTTCTTC
cdr3_aa: CASSSGLAGVNEQFF

j_call: TRBJ2-7
clone_size: .
d_call: .
v_call: TRBV6-5
cdr3_nt: TGTGCCAGCAGATTCGAAACGGGGGAGCAGTACTTC
cdr3_aa: CASRFETGEQYF

j_call: TRBJ2-7
clone_size: .
d_call: .
v_call: TRBV9
cdr3_nt: TGTGCCAGCAGCGTAGGTCTAGAGAACTACGAGCAGTACTTC
cdr3_aa: CASSVGLENYEQYF

j_call: TRBJ1-1
clone_size: .
d_call: TRBD1
v_call: TRBV19
cdr3_nt: TGTGCCAGTAGCAATCAGGGGGCCACTGAAGCTTTCTTT
cdr3_aa: CASSNQGATEAFF

j_call: TRBJ1-5
clone_size: .
d_call: .
v_call: TRBV5-8
cdr3_nt: TGTGCCAGCAGCCCGGGGACACTTAGCAATCAGCCCCAGCATTTT
cdr3_aa: CASSPGTLSNQPQHF

j_call: TRBJ2-1
clone_size: .
d_call: TRBD2
v_call: TRBV11-3
cdr3_nt: TGTGCCAGCAGCTTAACTAGCGGGAGTGTCGCCTACAATGAGCAGTTCTTC
cdr3_aa: CASSLTSGSVAYNEQFF

j_call: TRBJ2-3
clone_size: .
d_call: .
v_call: TRBV20-1
cdr3_nt: TGCAGTGTAGCGGTCGGAGATACGCAGTATTTT
cdr3_aa: CSVAVGDTQYF

j_call: TRBJ1-1
clone_size: .
d_call: TRBD1
v_call: TRBV28
cdr3_nt: TGTGCCAGCAGTTCAGGGGGCGCAAAGACTGAAGCTTTCTTT
cdr3_aa: CASSSGGAKTEAFF

j_call: TRBJ2-7
clone_size: .
d_call: .
v_call: TRBV3-1/TRBV3-2
cdr3_nt: TGTGCCAGCAGCCAAGGGTCTAGCGCCCGAGGGCGCTACGAGCAGTACTTC
cdr3_aa: CASSQGSSARGRYEQYF

j_call: TRBJ2-5
clone_size: once
d_call: TRBD2
v_call: TRBV4-3
cdr3_nt: TGCGCCAGCAGCCAAGAGCGGGGGACCCAAGAGACCCAGTACTTC
cdr3_aa: CASSQERGTQETQYF

j_call: TRBJ2-7
clone_size: .
d_call: .
v_call: TRBV5-5
cdr3_nt: TGTGCCAGCAGATCCGGCCCAGGGGTCGACGAGCAGTACTTC
cdr3_aa: CASRSGPGVDEQYF

j_call: TRBJ2-1
clone_size: .
d_call: TRBD1
v_call: TRBV7-9
cdr3_nt: TGTGCCAGCAGCACCCCGACAGGGGGCACTGAGCAGTTCTTC
cdr3_aa: CASSTPTGGTEQFF

j_call: TRBJ1-1
clone_size: .
d_call: .
v_call: TRBV25-1
cdr3_nt: TGTGCCAGCTCCCGGGGGGGGAACACTGAAGCTTTCTTT
cdr3_aa: CASSRGGNTEAFF

j_call: TRBJ2-5
clone_size: .
d_call: .
v_call: TRBV7-3
cdr3_nt: TGTGCCAGCAGCTTAACTGGCCATACGTCGGAGACCCAGTACTTC
cdr3_aa: CASSLTGHTSETQYF

j_call: TRBJ1-5
clone_size: .
d_call: TRBD1
v_call: TRBV7-2
cdr3_nt: TGTGCCAGCAGCTTAGTTACAGGGGTCAATCAGCCCCAGCATTTT
cdr3_aa: CASSLVTGVNQPQHF

j_call: TRBJ1-3
clone_size: .
d_call: TRBD1
v_call: TRBV24-1
cdr3_nt: TGTGCCACCCAACAGGGGAACGGAAACACCATATATTTT
cdr3_aa: CATQQGNGNTIYF

j_call: TRBJ2-1
clone_size: .
d_call: TRBD2
v_call: TRBV19
cdr3_nt: TGTGCCAGTAAAGGACTAGCGGACTACAATGAGCAGTTCTTC
cdr3_aa: CASKGLADYNEQFF

j_call: TRBJ2-4
clone_size: .
d_call: .
v_call: TRBV7-2
cdr3_nt: TGTGCCAGCAGCTTACCCCCCGGGGACTCCAAAAACATTCAGTACTTC
cdr3_aa: CASSLPPGDSKNIQYF